Following are 5 T cell receptor beta chains from one sample sequenced in a study of blood T cell repertoires in COVID-19. Measured with immunoSEQ multiplex PCR; TCRdb has only the in-frame clones, and not every one. The data contain under 300,000 clones, approximately 91% of them singletons. Specimen: peripheral blood. The source is a middle-aged woman who had recovered from COVID-19.

V and J are TRBV19 and TRBJ2-2; possibly TRBD1 for D (6 bases). The ends were cut back, 5 bases at V and 0 bases at J, with 7 bases in the middle. The germline gives CDR1 LNHDA, CDR2 SQIVND (reference sequence). The CDR3 contains 14 residues. CDR3 protein: CASSPGANTGELFF. The CDR3 DNA sequence: TGTGCCAGTAGTCCAGGGGCGAACACCGGGGAGCTGTTTTTT.

The chain employs TRBV27 and TRBJ2-7, with D tentatively TRBD1 (5 bases). The germline CDR1 and CDR2 sequences are MNHEY and SMNVEV (reference sequence). V gave up 7 bases and J gave up 5 bases, with 15 bases separating them. This CDR3 contains 13 residues. The CDR3 is CASTYSRGNEQYF. CDR3 bases: TGTGCCAGCACCTACTCAAGGGGCAACGAGCAGTACTTC.

The chain joins TRBV5-1 to TRBJ1-3, with D possibly matching TRBD1 (5 bases). Trimming stripped 1 base from V and 1 base from J, with 6 bases between. CDR1 SGHRS and CDR2 YFSETQ come from the germline V gene. This CDR3 is built from 14 residues. CDR3 sequence (DNA): TGCGCCAGCAGCTTGTCAGGGTCTGGAAACACCATATATTTT. It translates to CASSLSGSGNTIYF.

The chain has TRBV11-2 and TRBJ2-2, with a weak D call TRBD1 (5 bases). Trimming shortened V by 1 base and J by 1 base, and 10 bases separated the two germline ends. The CDR3 is 16 amino acids. Germline-derived CDR1 and CDR2 are SGHAT and FQNNGV. CDR3 DNA: TGTGCCAGCAGCTTAGCCAGGGATAGGAACACCGGGGAGCTGTTTTTT. Translated: CASSLARDRNTGELFF.

The chain couples TRBV19 to TRBJ1-2, with a tentative D call TRBD1 (5 bases). Germline V gene lookup returns CDR1 LNHDA and CDR2 SQIVND (reference sequence). The V end lost 7 bases, the J end lost 7 bases, and 22 bases lay between the germline ends. The CDR3 length is 15 residues. In nucleotides, the CDR3 is TGTGCCAGTACCCCCCAGGGTGTCGCACCAAGTGGCTACACCTTC. Translated: CASTPQGVAPSGYTF.